This T cell receptor (beta chain) originates from a study of sequential checkpoint blockade in melanoma. Study at large: Randomization was 1:1 between first-line nivolumab→ipilimumab and ipilimumab→nivolumab.

Clones were sequenced by immunoSEQ multiplex PCR, and TCRdb holds only the in-frame ones, with some missing. This sample has more than 20,000 clones, with roughly 78% found just once. V dropped 0 bases and J dropped 3; count of bases not matched to a gene: 4. Germline CDR1 is LGHNT and CDR2 is FRNRAP. This CDR3 comprises 15 residues. The treatment is: randomized to nivolumab then ipilimumab (arm A) or the reverse (arm B). None of the patients previously received DNA-damaging chemotherapy. From thawed PBMCs, live CD3+CD8+ cells negative for CD19 and CD56 were sorted. The sequencing used CD8+ T cells sorted from blood (inferred from file names), collected from a patient given nivolumab and ipilimumab in sequence. The clonotype comes from a human donor with melanoma. The rearrangement uses TRBV12-5 and TRBJ2-5, with 7 bases that match TRBD1. The CDR3 DNA follows: TGTGCTAGTGGTTTGGTACTACAGGGGAAAGAGACCCAGTACTTC. It yields the protein CASGLVLQGKETQYF.